One sample yielded the 17 T cell receptor beta chains listed below, sequenced in a study of blood T cell repertoires in COVID-19. Sequenced by immunoSEQ multiplex PCR; TCRdb stores in-frame clones only, minus some. The sample gives about 39,000 clones, about 81% of which show up once; roughly 40% is in the top ten. The specimen was peripheral blood. Receptors originate from a human donor in a cohort sampled during active or convalescent COVID-19. The donor label of this sample is uncertain.

The CDR3 DNA follows: TGTGCCAGCAGTTACGGGCGTAGCAATCAGCCCCAGCATTTT. Its protein product is CASSYGRSNQPQHF. This sequence joins TRBV6-2 or TRBV6-3 and TRBJ1-5, with D unresolved. The germline CDR1 and CDR2 sequences are MNHEY and SVGEGT. Trimming took 2 bases from V and 0 from J, leaving 5 bases between them. The CDR3 covers 14 residues.

The chain carries TRBV29-1 and TRBJ2-7, with TRBD1 as a possible D gene (5 bases). Germline CDR1 SQVTM, CDR2 ANQGSEA. V lost 5 bases, J lost 3 bases, and 8 bases lay in between. The CDR3 is made up of 11 amino acids. CDR3 DNA: TGCAGCGTTAGGGGAAGCTACGAGCAGTACTTC. This codes for CSVRGSYEQYF.

In this sample, this clone turned up once. The V and J genes are TRBV27 and TRBJ2-5; TRBD1 aligns across 10 bases. The CDR3 spans 17 residues. Germline V CDR1 and CDR2: MNHEY, SMNVEV (reference sequence). With 5 bases clipped from V and 5 bases from J, the junction kept 14 bases outside the gene matches. This CDR3 reads CASSPWGARQGAETQYF. The CDR3 DNA reads as TGTGCCAGCAGTCCTTGGGGGGCCAGACAGGGGGCTGAGACCCAGTACTTC.

In this sample, this clone turned up a few times. The rearrangement links TRBV2 to TRBJ2-1, with D uncertain. The V gene's germline CDR1 is SNHLY and CDR2 FYNNEI. This CDR3 comprises 15 residues. Trimming cost V 7 bases and J 6 bases, with 19 bases left between them. The CDR3 DNA sequence: TGTGCCAGCAAAGCTCTCCCTGGTTTCCCCAATGAGCAGTTCTTC. Its protein is CASKALPGFPNEQFF.

V usage is TRBV4-2 and J usage is TRBJ2-7; D perhaps matches TRBD1 (6 bases). CDR3 size: 15 residues. The germline gives CDR1 LGHNA, CDR2 YNFKEQ. V lost 1 base and J lost 4, with 14 bases in between. CDR3 nucleotides: TGTGCCAGCAGCCAAGCCGGCGGACAGACTTACGAGCAGTACTTC. Its protein is CASSQAGGQTYEQYF.

This clone was seen more than once but under ten times. This chain connects TRBV27 to TRBJ1-2; the D gene is possibly TRBD1 (6 bases). Germline lookup yields CDR1 MNHEY and CDR2 SMNVEV (reference sequence). The length of the CDR3 is 14 residues. V lost 4 bases and J lost 3, with 12 bases in between. CDR3 DNA sequence: TGTGCCAGCAGTTCACGGCCAGGGGACTATGGCTACACCTTC. Its translation is CASSSRPGDYGYTF.

The chain uses TRBV27 and TRBJ2-1; possibly TRBD2 for D (6 bases). The CDR3 totals 15 residues. In germline, CDR1 is MNHEY, CDR2 SMNVEV (reference sequence). The ends were cut back, 5 bases at V and 3 bases at J, with 14 bases in the middle. CDR3 DNA sequence: TGTGCCAGCAGTCTAGATCGGGAGAGCTACAATGAGCAGTTCTTC. Residues: CASSLDRESYNEQFF.

The CDR3 DNA reads as TGTGCCAGCAGCCCAGGACAGATCTATGGCTACACCTTC. Its protein is CASSPGQIYGYTF. This sequence joins TRBV5-4 and TRBJ1-2; TRBD1 is a possible D gene (6 bases). This CDR3 has 13 residues. Germline CDR1 and CDR2: SGHNT and YYREEE (reference sequence). Between the trimmed V and J ends, which lost 4 bases and 4 bases, there was a span of 11 bases.

The rearrangement links TRBV6-6 to TRBJ2-7; TRBD2 is a possible D gene (6 bases). The ends were cut back, 7 bases at V and 5 bases at J, with 18 bases in the middle. This CDR3 region has 14 residues. CDR1 and CDR2 from the germline V gene are MNHNY and SVGAGI (reference sequence). The CDR3 loop is CASKKGGGSDEQYF. The CDR3 DNA sequence: TGTGCCAGCAAGAAGGGAGGAGGGTCTGACGAGCAGTACTTC.

The chain couples TRBV9 to TRBJ1-5; D is unclear. In germline, CDR1 is SGDLS, CDR2 YYNGEE. There are 15 residues in the CDR3. Trimming stripped 1 base from V and 3 bases from J, with 11 bases between. CDR3 protein: CASSVQAGINQPQHF. The CDR3 region has the DNA TGTGCCAGCAGCGTACAAGCAGGCATCAATCAGCCCCAGCATTTT.

V gene TRBV2 combines with J gene TRBJ1-2; TRBD1 might be the D (5 bases). The V end was cut by 5 bases, the J end by 7 bases, with 23 bases between. CDR1 SNHLY and CDR2 FYNNEI come from the germline V gene. The CDR3 has 16 residues. CDR3 region: CASSPDRLPPLAGYTF. The CDR3 nucleotides are TGTGCCAGCAGTCCCGACAGACTCCCTCCGCTTGCTGGCTACACCTTC.

The rearrangement links TRBV5-1 to TRBJ1-4; 8 nucleotides match TRBD1. The CDR3 is 13 residues long. Germline CDR1 reads SGHRS; CDR2 reads YFSETQ. V trimming: 7 bases; J trimming: 5 bases; junction bases outside the gene matches: 4. CDR3 protein: CASATGDNEKLFF. DNA of the CDR3: TGCGCCAGCGCGACAGGGGACAATGAAAAACTGTTTTTT.

This chain links TRBV5-8 with TRBJ2-3, with a tentative D call TRBD1 (5 bases). Trimming removed 4 bases at V and 0 bases at J, with 12 bases between. This CDR3 is built from 15 residues. The germline V gene encodes CDR1 SGHTS and CDR2 YDEGEE. CDR3 nucleotide sequence: TGTGCCAGCAGCCAAAGACAGACTAGCACAGATACGCAGTATTTT. This translates into CASSQRQTSTDTQYF.

The rearrangement uses TRBV11-2 and TRBJ1-6; D call uncertain. This CDR3 contains 13 residues. Germline CDR1 SGHAT, CDR2 FQNNGV. V was pared by 4 bases and J by 13 bases, with 14 bases between. CDR3 sequence: CASSSENSRPLHF. In DNA, the CDR3 is TGTGCCAGCAGCTCCGAAAACTCCAGGCCCCTCCACTTT.

A few counts support this clone. V is TRBV24-1 and J is TRBJ1-5, with 9 bases that match TRBD1. Germline CDR1 and CDR2: KGHDR and SFDVKD. V lost 4 bases, J lost 1 base, and 4 bases stayed unmatched. This CDR3 contains 16 residues. The CDR3 DNA sequence: TGTGCCACCAGTGACACCGGGACAGGGAGCAATCAGCCCCAGCATTTT. Translation: CATSDTGTGSNQPQHF.

The V call is TRBV7-3, the J call TRBJ2-7; D might be TRBD2 (5 bases). Germline assignment: CDR1 SGHTA and CDR2 FQGTGA. V dropped 2 bases and J dropped 6 bases, with 8 bases sitting between them. There are 12 residues in the CDR3. The CDR3 loop reads CASSLWGAEQYF. As DNA, the CDR3 is TGTGCCAGCAGCTTATGGGGAGCCGAGCAGTACTTC. The full variable domain, with the rest looked up from reference TRBV7-3 and TRBJ2-7, is GAGVSQTPSNKVTEKGKYVELRCDPISGHTALYWYRQSLGQGPEFLIYFQGTGAADDSGLPNDRFFAVRPEGSVSTLKIQRTERGDSAVYLCASSLWGAEQYFGPGTRLTVT.

The chain links TRBV12-3 or TRBV12-4 to TRBJ2-1; possibly TRBD2 for D (5 bases). The CDR3 runs 12 residues. With 6 bases removed from V and 8 bases from J, the gap between germline ends came to 11 bases. The CDR3, as DNA: TGTGCCAGCAGCAAGGAGGTCGATGAGCAGTTCTTC. It yields the protein CASSKEVDEQFF.